These T cell receptor beta chains were read from a single sample in a study of blood T cell repertoires in COVID-19. Some clones are missing from TCRdb's copy, which holds only in-frame ones; the method was immunoSEQ multiplex PCR. This table holds about 250,000 clones, roughly 86% found once. Material for sequencing was peripheral blood. Source of these receptors: a woman aged 25 to 39 with acute or convalescent COVID-19. Each CDR3 is given with its conserved first and last residue. The order of the fields is clone size, D gene, J gene, V gene, CDR3 DNA, CDR3 protein. D genes are given only for firm matches. Size is stated for part of the rows, as once, few or many counts, or as a class when the clone is expanded.

size: NA
D: TRBD1
J: TRBJ2-2
V: TRBV9
DNA: TGTGCCAGCAGCACCCTGACAGGGGCTGGAACCGGGGAGCTGTTTTTT
CDR3: CASSTLTGAGTGELFF

size: NA
D: TRBD1
J: TRBJ1-6
V: TRBV5-1
DNA: TGCGCCAGCAGCTTACTAAGGACAGGGTCGACTTCACCCCTCCACTTT
CDR3: CASSLLRTGSTSPLHF

size: NA
D: NA
J: TRBJ2-7
V: TRBV10-1
DNA: TGCGCCAGCAGTGAATCCAATAGAGTACCCTACGAGCAGTACTTC
CDR3: CASSESNRVPYEQYF

size: NA
D: TRBD2
J: TRBJ2-5
V: TRBV19
DNA: TGTGCCAGTAGTACACTAGCGGGAAGAGAGACCCAGTACTTC
CDR3: CASSTLAGRETQYF

size: NA
D: TRBD2
J: TRBJ2-7
V: TRBV5-6
DNA: TGTGCCAGCAGCTTGGCTAGCGGGAGCCGTCCCTACGAGCAGTACTTC
CDR3: CASSLASGSRPYEQYF

size: NA
D: TRBD1
J: TRBJ2-7
V: TRBV19
DNA: TGTGCCAGTAGTGCGAGGGGGCCCGAGCAGTACTTC
CDR3: CASSARGPEQYF

size: few
D: TRBD1
J: TRBJ1-5
V: TRBV3-1/TRBV3-2
DNA: TGTGCCAGCAGCCAAGCTACAGGGGGTCAGCCCCAGCATTTT
CDR3: CASSQATGGQPQHF

size: once
D: TRBD2
J: TRBJ2-1
V: TRBV24-1
DNA: TGTGCCACCAGTGATTCGGGGGGAATTTCCAATGAGCAGTTCTTC
CDR3: CATSDSGGISNEQFF

size: NA
D: TRBD1
J: TRBJ2-1
V: TRBV5-1
DNA: TGCGCCAGCAGCTTGGGACAGGGCGGAAACAATGAGCAGTTCTTC
CDR3: CASSLGQGGNNEQFF

size: NA
D: TRBD2
J: TRBJ2-3
V: TRBV30
DNA: TGTGCCTGGAATAGCGGGAGAACAGATACGCAGTATTTT
CDR3: CAWNSGRTDTQYF

size: NA
D: NA
J: TRBJ2-3
V: TRBV24-1
DNA: TGTGCCACCAGTGACCCTAGACAGCCCACAGATACGCAGTATTTT
CDR3: CATSDPRQPTDTQYF

size: NA
D: NA
J: TRBJ2-3
V: TRBV5-1
DNA: TGCGCCAGCAGCTTGGGTTACACAGGGCCCAGCACAGATACGCAGTATTTT
CDR3: CASSLGYTGPSTDTQYF

size: NA
D: TRBD1
J: TRBJ1-4
V: TRBV18
DNA: TGTGCCAGCTCACGGGACAGGGGTAATGAAAAACTGTTTTTT
CDR3: CASSRDRGNEKLFF

size: NA
D: NA
J: TRBJ1-4
V: TRBV9
DNA: TGTGCCAGCAGCGTCGGAGCCGCAGCTAATGAAAAACTGTTTTTT
CDR3: CASSVGAAANEKLFF

size: NA
D: NA
J: TRBJ1-1
V: TRBV6-5
DNA: TGTGCCAGCAGTACTCGGGGAAGGCTTGAAGCTTTCTTT
CDR3: CASSTRGRLEAFF

size: NA
D: NA
J: TRBJ1-6
V: TRBV27
DNA: TGTGCCAGCAGTTCGAGGGAGAGCACACCCCTCCACTTT
CDR3: CASSSRESTPLHF

size: few
D: TRBD2
J: TRBJ2-7
V: TRBV3-1/TRBV3-2
DNA: TGTGCCAGCAGCATTGGAACGGGAGGGTTCTACGAGCAGTACTTC
CDR3: CASSIGTGGFYEQYF

size: NA
D: TRBD2
J: TRBJ2-1
V: TRBV19
DNA: TGTGCCAGTAGTACTCGGACTAGCGGGGACAATGAGCAGTTCTTC
CDR3: CASSTRTSGDNEQFF

size: NA
D: TRBD1
J: TRBJ2-5
V: TRBV9
DNA: TGTGCCAGCAGCGTAACGACAGGGGCAGAGACCCAGTACTTC
CDR3: CASSVTTGAETQYF

size: NA
D: TRBD1
J: TRBJ1-5
V: TRBV6-6
DNA: TGTGCCAGCAGGGGACAGTCCAGTCAGCCCCAGCATTTT
CDR3: CASRGQSSQPQHF

size: NA
D: NA
J: TRBJ2-7
V: TRBV5-1
DNA: TGCGCCAGCAGTTATGGACAGTCAGTATCCGAGCAGTACTTC
CDR3: CASSYGQSVSEQYF

size: NA
D: TRBD2
J: TRBJ2-3
V: TRBV12-5
DNA: TGTGCTAGTGGTGCTGGGATAGCGGGAGGGCCTGTAGCAGATACGCAGTATTTT
CDR3: CASGAGIAGGPVADTQYF

size: NA
D: TRBD1
J: TRBJ1-5
V: TRBV12-5
DNA: TGTGCTAGTGGCCGTCGGACAGGGCGACCGTCCTCCCTCTCGAGCAATCAGCCCCAGCATTTT
CDR3: CASGRRTGRPSSLSSNQPQHF

size: NA
D: TRBD2
J: TRBJ2-7
V: TRBV9
DNA: TGTGCCAGCAGCGAACTAGCGGAGCCTACCTACGAGCAGTACTTC
CDR3: CASSELAEPTYEQYF

size: NA
D: NA
J: TRBJ1-2
V: TRBV19
DNA: TGTGCCACCCTGGGCTCGGAGGACTATGGCTACACCTTC
CDR3: CATLGSEDYGYTF

size: NA
D: NA
J: TRBJ1-1
V: TRBV30
DNA: TGTGCCTGTCTCCCGGGCACTGAAGCTTTCTTT
CDR3: CACLPGTEAFF

size: NA
D: TRBD1
J: TRBJ2-7
V: TRBV5-1
DNA: TGCGCCAGCAGTTTAGACAGGGGCGAGCAGTACTTC
CDR3: CASSLDRGEQYF